Below, one T cell receptor (beta chain) is given with its context. The antigen remains unidentified. The V gene lost 10 bases and the J gene lost 0 bases, with 10 bases spanning the gap. Germline assignment: CDR1 LNHDA and CDR2 SQIVND (reference sequence). The CDR3 consists of 12 residues. Sample time point: cycle 4 day 1 (C4D1), after 6 weeks of nivolumab. After autologous stem cell transplantation all patients relapsed, and prior brentuximab vedotin exposure differed between cohorts. This entry comes from a study of PD-1 blockade in classical Hodgkin lymphoma. Overall study context: Intravenous nivolumab at 3 mg/kg was given to patients every 2 weeks. The study's findings and limits: A significant rise in TCR diversity was seen by C4D1 for CD4+ cells but not for CD8+ cells. Anyone who began nivolumab under 1 year after ASCT was excluded. Complete responders matched newly diagnosed patients in baseline diversity.

TCRdb's copy holds only in-frame clones and misses some; the assay was immunoSEQ multiplex PCR. The data show approximately 22,000 clones, under 85% seen once. The chain combines TRBV19 with TRBJ2-7, with D perhaps TRBD1 (5 bases). The source was peripheral blood mononuclear cells (PBMCs), collected before the fourth cycle of nivolumab. This clonotype was obtained from a human donor with classical Hodgkin lymphoma. The CDR3 spells CATRESSYEQYF. As DNA, the CDR3 is TGTGCCACCAGGGAAAGCTCCTACGAGCAGTACTTC.